This T cell receptor (beta chain) originates from a study of blood T cell repertoires in COVID-19. Background on the study: The analysed material was cDNA or gDNA that came from T cells, B-cell-depleted T cells, or PBMCs.

Germline trimming cut 2 bases from V and 5 bases from J; bases unmatched to any gene: 6. CDR1 is SGDLS and CDR2 is YYNGEE in the germline V gene. The CDR3 is 16 residues long. Recruits, aged roughly 18 to 89 years, lived in about two dozen US areas. Donors in Cohort 3 who had recovered were those with two negative PCRs, healthcare professional clearance, or resolution of their symptoms. Authors' analysis steps: Researchers report that nucleated cell counts were estimated from reference gene primer amplification. Sequencing was performed with immunoSEQ multiplex PCR; in TCRdb, only in-frame clones are kept and a portion is missing. V, J and clone size are those of that table, while D and trimming were read from the DNA. The data show over 250,000 clones, 75% to 95% seen once.

The chain combines TRBV9 with TRBJ2-3, with 12 positions matching TRBD2. This clonotype originated in a woman in her 30s who had recovered from COVID-19. The specimen was PBMCs or T cells enriched from blood (not recorded which). For the CDR3, the DNA is TGTGCCAGCAGCGTGACTAGCGGGAGAGGAGTAGATACGCAGTATTTT. This sequence encodes CASSVTSGRGVDTQYF.